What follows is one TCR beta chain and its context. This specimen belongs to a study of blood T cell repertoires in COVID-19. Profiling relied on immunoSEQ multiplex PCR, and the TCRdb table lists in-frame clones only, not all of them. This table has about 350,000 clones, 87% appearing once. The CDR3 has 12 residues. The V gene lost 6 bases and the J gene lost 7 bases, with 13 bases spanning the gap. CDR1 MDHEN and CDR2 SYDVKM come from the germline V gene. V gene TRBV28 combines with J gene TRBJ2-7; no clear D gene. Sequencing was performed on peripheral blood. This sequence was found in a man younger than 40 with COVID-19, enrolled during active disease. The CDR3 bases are TGTGCCAGCAGCCCCGGGTGGCGGGAGCAGTACTTC. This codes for CASSPGWREQYF.